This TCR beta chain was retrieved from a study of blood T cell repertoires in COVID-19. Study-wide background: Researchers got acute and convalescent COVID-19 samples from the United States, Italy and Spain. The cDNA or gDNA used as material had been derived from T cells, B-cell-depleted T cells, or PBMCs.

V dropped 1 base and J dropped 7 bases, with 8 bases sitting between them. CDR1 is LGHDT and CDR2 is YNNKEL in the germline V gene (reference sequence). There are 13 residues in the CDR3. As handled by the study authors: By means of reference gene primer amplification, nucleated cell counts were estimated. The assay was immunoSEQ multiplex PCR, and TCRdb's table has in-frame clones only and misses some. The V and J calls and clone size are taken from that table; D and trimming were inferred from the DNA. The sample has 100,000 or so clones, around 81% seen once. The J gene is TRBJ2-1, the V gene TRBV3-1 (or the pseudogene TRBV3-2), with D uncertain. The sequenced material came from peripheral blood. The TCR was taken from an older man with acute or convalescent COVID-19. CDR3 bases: TGTGCCAGCAGCCAAGCAACAGTTAATGAGCAGTTCTTC. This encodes CASSQATVNEQFF.